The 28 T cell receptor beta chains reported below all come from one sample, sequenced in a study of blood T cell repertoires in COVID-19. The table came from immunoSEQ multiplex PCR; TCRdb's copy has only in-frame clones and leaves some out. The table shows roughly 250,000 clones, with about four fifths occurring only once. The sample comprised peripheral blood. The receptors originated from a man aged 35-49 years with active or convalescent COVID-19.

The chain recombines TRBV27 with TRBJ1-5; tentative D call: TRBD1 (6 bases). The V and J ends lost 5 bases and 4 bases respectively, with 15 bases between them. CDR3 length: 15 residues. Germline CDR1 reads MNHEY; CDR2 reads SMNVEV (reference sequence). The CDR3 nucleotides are TGTGCCAGCAGTCCCGGACAGAGTAATAATCAGCCCCAGCATTTT. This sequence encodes CASSPGQSNNQPQHF.

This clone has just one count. CDR3 DNA: TGCGCCAGCAGCCAAAGGGCCCCCGGACAGGTTCGGAACACTGAAGCTTTCTTT. This gives the protein CASSQRAPGQVRNTEAFF. The chain recombines TRBV4-1 with TRBJ1-1; TRBD1 matches at 7 bases. CDR1 and CDR2 from the germline V gene are MGHRA and YSYEKL. V shed 2 bases and J 1 base; nucleotides not matched to a gene: 13. The CDR3 covers 18 residues.

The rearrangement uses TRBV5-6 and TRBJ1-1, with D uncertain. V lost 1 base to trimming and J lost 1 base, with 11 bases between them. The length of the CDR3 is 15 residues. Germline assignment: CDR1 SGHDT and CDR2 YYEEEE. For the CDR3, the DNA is TGTGCCAGCAGCTTGAGGTTCGCGGGGAACACTGAAGCTTTCTTT. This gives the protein CASSLRFAGNTEAFF.

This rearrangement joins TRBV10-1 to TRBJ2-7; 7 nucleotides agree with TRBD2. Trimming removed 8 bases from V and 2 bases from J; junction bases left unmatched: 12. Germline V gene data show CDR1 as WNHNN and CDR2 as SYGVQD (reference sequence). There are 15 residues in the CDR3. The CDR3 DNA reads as TGCGCCAGCCCGAGTGGGAGGGGACCACCCTACGAGCAGTACTTC. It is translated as CASPSGRGPPYEQYF.

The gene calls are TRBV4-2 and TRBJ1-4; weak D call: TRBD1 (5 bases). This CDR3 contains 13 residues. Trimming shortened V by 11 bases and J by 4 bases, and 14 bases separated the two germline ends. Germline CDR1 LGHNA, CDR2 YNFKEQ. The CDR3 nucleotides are TGTGCCGCTTCGACAGTGGGTAATGAAAAACTGTTTTTT. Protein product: CAASTVGNEKLFF.

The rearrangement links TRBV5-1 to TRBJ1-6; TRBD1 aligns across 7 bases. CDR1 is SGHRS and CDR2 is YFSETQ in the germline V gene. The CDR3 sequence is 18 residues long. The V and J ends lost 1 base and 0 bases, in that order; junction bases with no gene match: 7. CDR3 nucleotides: TGCGCCAGCAGCTTGTCCCCAGGGGGGAGCTCCTATAATTCACCCCTCCACTTT. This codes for CASSLSPGGSSYNSPLHF. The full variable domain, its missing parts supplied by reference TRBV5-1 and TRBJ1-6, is KAGVTQTPRYLIKTRGQQVTLSCSPISGHRSVSWYQQTPGQGLQFLFEYFSETQRNKGNFPGRFSGRQFSNSRSEMNVSTLELGDSALYLCASSLSPGGSSYNSPLHFGNGTRLTVT.

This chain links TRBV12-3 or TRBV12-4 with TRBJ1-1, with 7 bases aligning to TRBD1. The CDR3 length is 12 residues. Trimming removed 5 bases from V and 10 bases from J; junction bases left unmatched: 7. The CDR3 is CASSTGVSPAFF. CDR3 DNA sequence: TGTGCCAGCAGTACAGGGGTGTCCCCAGCTTTCTTT.

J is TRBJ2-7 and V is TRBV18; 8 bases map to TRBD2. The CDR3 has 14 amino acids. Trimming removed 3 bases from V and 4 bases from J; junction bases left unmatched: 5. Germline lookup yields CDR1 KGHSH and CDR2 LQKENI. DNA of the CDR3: TGTGCCAGCTCACCGGGACTAGGGGGATACGAGCAGTACTTC. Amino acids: CASSPGLGGYEQYF.

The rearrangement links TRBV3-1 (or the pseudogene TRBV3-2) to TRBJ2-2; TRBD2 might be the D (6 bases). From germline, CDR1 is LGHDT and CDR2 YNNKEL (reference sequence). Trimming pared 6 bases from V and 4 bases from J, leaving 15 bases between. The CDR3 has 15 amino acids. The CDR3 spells CASRPTSRTTGELFF. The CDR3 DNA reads TGTGCCAGCAGACCCACTAGCAGAACCACCGGGGAGCTGTTTTTT.

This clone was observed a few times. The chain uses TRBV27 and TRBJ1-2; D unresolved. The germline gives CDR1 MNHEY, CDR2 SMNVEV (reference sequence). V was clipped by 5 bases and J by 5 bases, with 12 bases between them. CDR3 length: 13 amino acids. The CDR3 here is CASSLASEYGYTF. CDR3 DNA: TGTGCCAGCAGTCTAGCTTCGGAGTATGGCTACACCTTC.

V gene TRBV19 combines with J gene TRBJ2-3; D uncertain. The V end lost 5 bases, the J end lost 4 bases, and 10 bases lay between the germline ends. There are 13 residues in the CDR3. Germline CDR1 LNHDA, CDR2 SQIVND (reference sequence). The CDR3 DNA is TGTGCCAGTAGTGGCTTAGCTGCAGATACGCAGTATTTT. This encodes CASSGLAADTQYF.

The CDR3 loop reads CASSPGGKGKTQYF. In nucleotides, the CDR3 is TGTGCCAGCTCACCGGGCGGGAAGGGGAAGACCCAGTACTTC. The rearrangement uses TRBV18 and TRBJ2-5; tentatively, D is TRBD2 (6 bases). There are 14 residues in the CDR3. Germline-derived CDR1 and CDR2 are KGHSH and LQKENI. Trimming cost V 3 bases and J 6 bases, with 14 bases left between them.

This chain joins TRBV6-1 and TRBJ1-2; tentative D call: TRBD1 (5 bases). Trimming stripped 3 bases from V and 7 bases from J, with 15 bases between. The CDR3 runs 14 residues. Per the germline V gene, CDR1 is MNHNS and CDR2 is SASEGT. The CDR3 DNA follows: TGTGCCAGCAGTGATAGAGACAGATTAGGTGGCTACACCTTC. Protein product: CASSDRDRLGGYTF.

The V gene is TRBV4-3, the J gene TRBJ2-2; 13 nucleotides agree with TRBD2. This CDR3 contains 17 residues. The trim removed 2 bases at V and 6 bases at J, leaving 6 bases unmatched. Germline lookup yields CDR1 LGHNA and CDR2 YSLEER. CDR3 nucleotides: TGCGCCAGCAGCCAACCGAGGACTAGCGGGGGACCCGGGGAGCTGTTTTTT. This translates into CASSQPRTSGGPGELFF.

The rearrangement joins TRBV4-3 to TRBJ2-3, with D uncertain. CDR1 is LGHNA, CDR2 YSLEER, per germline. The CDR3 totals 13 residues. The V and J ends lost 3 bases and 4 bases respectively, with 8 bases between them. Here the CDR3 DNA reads TGCGCCAGCAGCCACCTAACAGCAGATACGCAGTATTTT. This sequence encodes CASSHLTADTQYF.

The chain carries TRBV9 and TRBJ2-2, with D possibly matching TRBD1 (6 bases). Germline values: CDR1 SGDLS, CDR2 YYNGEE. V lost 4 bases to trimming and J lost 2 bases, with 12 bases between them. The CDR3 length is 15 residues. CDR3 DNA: TGTGCCAGCAGCCTTAGGGGGAGCAACACCGGGGAGCTGTTTTTT. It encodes CASSLRGSNTGELFF.

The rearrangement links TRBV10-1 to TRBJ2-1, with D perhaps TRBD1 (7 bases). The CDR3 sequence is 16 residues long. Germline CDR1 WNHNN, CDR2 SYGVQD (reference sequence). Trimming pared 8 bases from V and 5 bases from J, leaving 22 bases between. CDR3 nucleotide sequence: TGCGCCAGCGGGAGGACGGGATCAACAGGGGACAATGAGCAGTTCTTC. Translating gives CASGRTGSTGDNEQFF.

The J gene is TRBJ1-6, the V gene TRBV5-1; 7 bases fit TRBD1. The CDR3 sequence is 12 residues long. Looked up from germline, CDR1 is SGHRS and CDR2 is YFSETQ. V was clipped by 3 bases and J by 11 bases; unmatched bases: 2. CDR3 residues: CASSSQGPPLHF. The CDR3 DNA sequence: TGCGCCAGCAGCTCACAGGGGCCACCCCTCCACTTT.

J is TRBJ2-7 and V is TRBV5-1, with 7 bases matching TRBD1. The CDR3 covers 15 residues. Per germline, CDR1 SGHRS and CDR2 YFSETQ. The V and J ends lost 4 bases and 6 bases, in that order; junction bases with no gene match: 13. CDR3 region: CASSGVGTASSEQYF. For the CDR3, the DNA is TGCGCCAGCAGCGGGGTCGGGACAGCGAGCTCCGAGCAGTACTTC.

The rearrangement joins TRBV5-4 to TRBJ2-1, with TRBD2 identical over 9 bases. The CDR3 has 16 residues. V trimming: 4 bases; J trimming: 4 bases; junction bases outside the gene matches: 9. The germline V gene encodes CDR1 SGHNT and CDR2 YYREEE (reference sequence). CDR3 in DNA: TGTGCCAGCAGCCTACTACGGACTAGCGAGTACAATGAGCAGTTCTTC. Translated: CASSLLRTSEYNEQFF.

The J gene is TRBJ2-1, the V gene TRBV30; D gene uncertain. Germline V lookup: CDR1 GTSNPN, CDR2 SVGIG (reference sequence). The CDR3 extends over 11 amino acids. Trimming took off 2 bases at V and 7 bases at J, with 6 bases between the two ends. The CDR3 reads CAWSFANEQFF. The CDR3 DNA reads TGTGCCTGGAGTTTTGCGAATGAGCAGTTCTTC.

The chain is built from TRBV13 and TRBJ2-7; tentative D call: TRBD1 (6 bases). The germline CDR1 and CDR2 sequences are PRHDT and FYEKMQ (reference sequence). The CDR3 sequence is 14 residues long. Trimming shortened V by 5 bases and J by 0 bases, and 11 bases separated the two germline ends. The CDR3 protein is CASSPNRDSYEQYF. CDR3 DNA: TGTGCCAGCAGCCCCAACAGGGACTCCTACGAGCAGTACTTC.

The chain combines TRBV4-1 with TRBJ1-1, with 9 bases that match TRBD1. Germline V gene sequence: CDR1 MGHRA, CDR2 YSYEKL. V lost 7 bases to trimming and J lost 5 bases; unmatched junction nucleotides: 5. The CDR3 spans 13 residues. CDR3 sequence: CASMGQGRTEAFF. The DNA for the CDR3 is TGCGCCAGCATGGGACAGGGAAGGACTGAAGCTTTCTTT.

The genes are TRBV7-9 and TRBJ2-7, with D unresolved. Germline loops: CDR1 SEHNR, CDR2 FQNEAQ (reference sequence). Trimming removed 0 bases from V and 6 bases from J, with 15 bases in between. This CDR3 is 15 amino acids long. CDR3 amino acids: CASSLAYVARREQYF. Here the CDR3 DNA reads TGTGCCAGCAGCTTAGCTTATGTGGCTAGACGCGAGCAGTACTTC. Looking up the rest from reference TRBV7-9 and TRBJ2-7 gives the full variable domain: DTGVSQNPRHKITKRGQNVTFRCDPISEHNRLYWYRQTLGQGPEFLTYFQNEAQLEKSRLLSDRFSAERPKGSFSTLEIQRTEQGDSAMYLCASSLAYVARREQYFGPGTRLTVT.

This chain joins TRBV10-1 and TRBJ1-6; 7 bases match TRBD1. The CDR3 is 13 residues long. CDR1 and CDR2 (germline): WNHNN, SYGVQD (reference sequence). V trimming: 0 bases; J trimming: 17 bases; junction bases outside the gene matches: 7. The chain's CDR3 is CASSESLGQRIHF. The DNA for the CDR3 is TGCGCCAGCAGTGAGTCTTTGGGACAGCGAATCCACTTT.

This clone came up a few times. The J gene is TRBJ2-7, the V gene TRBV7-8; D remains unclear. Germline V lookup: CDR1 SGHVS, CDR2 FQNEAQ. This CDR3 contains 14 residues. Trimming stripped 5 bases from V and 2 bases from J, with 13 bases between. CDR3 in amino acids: CASSPRSRAYEQYF. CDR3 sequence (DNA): TGTGCCAGCAGCCCCCGCAGCCGGGCCTACGAGCAGTACTTC.

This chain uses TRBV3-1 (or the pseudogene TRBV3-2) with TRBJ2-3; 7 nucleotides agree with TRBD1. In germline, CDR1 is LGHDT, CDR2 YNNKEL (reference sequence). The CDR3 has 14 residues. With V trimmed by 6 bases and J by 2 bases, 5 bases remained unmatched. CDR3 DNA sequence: TGTGCCAGCAGGCTACAGGGGAACACAGATACGCAGTATTTT. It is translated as CASRLQGNTDTQYF.

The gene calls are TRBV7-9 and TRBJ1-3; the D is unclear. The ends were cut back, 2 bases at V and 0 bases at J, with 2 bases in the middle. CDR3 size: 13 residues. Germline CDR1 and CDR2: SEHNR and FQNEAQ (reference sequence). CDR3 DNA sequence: TGTGCCAGCAGCTTACTCTCTGGAAACACCATATATTTT. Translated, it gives CASSLLSGNTIYF.